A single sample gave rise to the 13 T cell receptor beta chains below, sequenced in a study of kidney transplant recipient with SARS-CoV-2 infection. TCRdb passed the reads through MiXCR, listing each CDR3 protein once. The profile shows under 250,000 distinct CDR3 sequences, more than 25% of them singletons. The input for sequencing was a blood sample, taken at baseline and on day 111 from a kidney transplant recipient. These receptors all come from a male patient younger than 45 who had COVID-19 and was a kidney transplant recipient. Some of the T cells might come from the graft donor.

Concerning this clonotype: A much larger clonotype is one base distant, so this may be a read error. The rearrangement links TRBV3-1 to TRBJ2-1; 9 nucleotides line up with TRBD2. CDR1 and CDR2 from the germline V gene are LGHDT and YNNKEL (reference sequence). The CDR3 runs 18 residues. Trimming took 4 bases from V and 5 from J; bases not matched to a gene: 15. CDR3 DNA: TGTGCCAGCAGCCGCCAAGACAGACTAGCGGCATCTCACAATGAGCAGTTCTTC. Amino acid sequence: CASSRQDRLAASHNEQFF.

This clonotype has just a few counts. CDR3 in amino acids: CATSRGAPNHEQFF. In DNA, the CDR3 is TGTGCCACCAGCAGGGGGGCTCCGAACCATGAGCAGTTCTTC. V gene TRBV27 combines with J gene TRBJ2-1, with a weak D call TRBD1 (7 bases). CDR3 length: 14 amino acids. V was cut by 10 bases and J by 8 bases, with 21 bases left in between. CDR1 MNHEY and CDR2 SMNVEV come from the germline V gene (reference sequence).

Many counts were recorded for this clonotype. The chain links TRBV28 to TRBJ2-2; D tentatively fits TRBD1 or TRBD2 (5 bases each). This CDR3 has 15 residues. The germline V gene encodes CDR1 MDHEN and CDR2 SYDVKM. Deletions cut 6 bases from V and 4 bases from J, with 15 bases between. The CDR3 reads CASRENRGRTGELFF. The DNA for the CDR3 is TGTGCCAGCAGGGAAAACCGGGGCCGCACCGGGGAGCTGTTTTTT.

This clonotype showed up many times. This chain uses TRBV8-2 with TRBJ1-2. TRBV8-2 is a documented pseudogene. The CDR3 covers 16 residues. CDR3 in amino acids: CGSGGFDSRKTYGYTF. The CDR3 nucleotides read TGTGGCAGTGGCGGATTTGATAGCCGAAAGACCTATGGCTACACCTTC.

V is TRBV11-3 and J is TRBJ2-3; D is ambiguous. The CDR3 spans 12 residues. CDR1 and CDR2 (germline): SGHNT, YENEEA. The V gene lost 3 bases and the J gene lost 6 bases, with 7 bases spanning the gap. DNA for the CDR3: TGTGCCAGCAGCTTGCCGCCCGATACGCAGTATTTT. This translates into CASSLPPDTQYF.

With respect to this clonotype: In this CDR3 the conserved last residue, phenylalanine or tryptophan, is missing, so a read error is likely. In DNA form, the CDR3 reads TGTGCCACCAGTCGGGTCTTTAGTACCAGAAGGACCTATGGCTACACCCTC. Encoded protein: CATSRVFSTRRTYGYTL. The chain uses TRBV24-1 and TRBJ1-2; D call uncertain. Germline CDR1 and CDR2: KGHDR and SFDVKD. Trimming removed 6 bases from V and 4 bases from J, with 23 bases in between. The CDR3 has 17 amino acids.

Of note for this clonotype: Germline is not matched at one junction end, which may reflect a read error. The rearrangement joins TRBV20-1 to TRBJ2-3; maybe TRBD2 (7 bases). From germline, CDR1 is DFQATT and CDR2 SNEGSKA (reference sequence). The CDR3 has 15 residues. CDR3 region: CSARGAGKRTDAQYF. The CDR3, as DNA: TGCAGTGCTAGAGGAGCGGGAAAGCGGACAGATGCGCAGTATTTT.

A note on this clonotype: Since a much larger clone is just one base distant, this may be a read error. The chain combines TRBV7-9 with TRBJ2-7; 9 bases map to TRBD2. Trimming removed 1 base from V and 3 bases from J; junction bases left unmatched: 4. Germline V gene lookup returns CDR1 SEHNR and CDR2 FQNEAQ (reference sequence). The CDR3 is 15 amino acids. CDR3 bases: TGTGCCAGCAGCTTAGTTAGCGGGGGACTCTACGAGCAGTACTTC. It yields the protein CASSLVSGGLYEQYF. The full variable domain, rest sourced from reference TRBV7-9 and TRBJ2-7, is DTGVSQNPRHKITKRGQNVTFRCDPISEHNRLYWYRQTLGQGPEFLTYFQNEAQLEKSRLLSDRFSAERPKGSFSTLEIQRTEQGDSAMYLCASSLVSGGLYEQYFGPGTRLTVT.

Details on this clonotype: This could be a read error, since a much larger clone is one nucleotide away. The CDR3 DNA reads as TGTGCCAGCAGTGAATGGGTAGCTACAGTCATGCGAGATACGCAGTATTTT. It codes for CASSEWVATVMRDTQYF. V is TRBV21-1 and J is TRBJ2-3. TRBV21-1 is marked as a pseudogene. The CDR3 spans 17 residues.

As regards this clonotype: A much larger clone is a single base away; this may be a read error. The DNA for the CDR3 is TGTGGCGGTAAGTATAGTGATAGCCGAAAGACCTATGGCTACACCTTC. It specifies CGGKYSDSRKTYGYTF. This rearrangement joins TRBV8-2 to TRBJ1-2. TRBV8-2 is a pseudogene segment. The CDR3 sequence is 16 residues long.

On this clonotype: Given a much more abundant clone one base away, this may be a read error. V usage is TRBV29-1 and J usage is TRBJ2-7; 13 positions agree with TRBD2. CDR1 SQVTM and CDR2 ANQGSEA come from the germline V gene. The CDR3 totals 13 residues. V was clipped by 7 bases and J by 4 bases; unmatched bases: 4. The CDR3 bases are TGCAGCGCCGAGGGACTAGCGGGATACGAGCAGTACTTC. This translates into CSAEGLAGYEQYF.

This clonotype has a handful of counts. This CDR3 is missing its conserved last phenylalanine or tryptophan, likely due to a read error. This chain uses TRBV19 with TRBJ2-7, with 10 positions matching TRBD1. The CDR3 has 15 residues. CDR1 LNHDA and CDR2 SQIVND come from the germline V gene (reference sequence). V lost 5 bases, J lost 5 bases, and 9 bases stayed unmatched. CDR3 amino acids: CASSQTGQGHNEQYL. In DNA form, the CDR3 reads TGTGCCAGTAGTCAGACGGGACAGGGGCACAACGAGCAGTACCTC.

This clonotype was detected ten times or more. The CDR3 bases are TGTGCCAGCAGTTACGCCCAGGTTGCTTTCTTT. It specifies CASSYAQVAFF. The V gene is TRBV6-5, the J gene TRBJ1-1; D is unresolved. V lost 2 bases and J 11 bases, leaving 9 bases between the germline ends. Per germline, CDR1 MNHEY and CDR2 SVGAGI. This CDR3 spans 11 amino acids.